This T cell receptor (beta chain) was obtained from a study of blood T cell repertoires in COVID-19. Study-wide background: COVID-19 samples collected from the United States, Italy and Spain covered acute and convalescent phases. From T cells, B-cell-depleted T cells, or PBMCs came the material, which was cDNA or gDNA.

Per the authors' pipeline: Quantification of nucleated cells was approximated via reference gene primer amplification. TCRdb's copy holds only in-frame clones and misses some; the assay was immunoSEQ multiplex PCR. D and trimming were read from the DNA, whereas the V and J calls and clone size are those reported in that table. The data show a few hundred thousand clones, with roughly nine tenths seen just once and 6.2% held by the top ten. The V gene end was trimmed by 1 base and the J gene end by 8 bases; junction bases not matched to a gene: 10. The CDR3 totals 16 residues. Germline loops: CDR1 SGHDT, CDR2 YYEEEE.

This chain links TRBV5-6 with TRBJ2-3, with 10 bases fitting TRBD1. The TCR originated in a man aged 55 to 70 with acute or convalescent COVID-19. Specimen: peripheral blood. CDR3 coding DNA: TGTGCCAGCAGCTTGAAGACAGGGGGCGCGGGCGGTACGCAGTATTTT. This gives the protein CASSLKTGGAGGTQYF.